The 26 T cell receptor beta chains in this list originate from one sample, sequenced in a study of CD8 T cells in Susac syndrome. RNA was extracted with the RNeasy kit, and a quantity of about 0.45 to 1 ug was reverse transcribed using random hexamers. From the immunoSEQ multiplex PCR reads, TCRdb called clonotypes with MiXCR, one entry per CDR3 protein. The sample lists tens of thousands of distinct CDR3 sequences, over 90% seen once, with more than 0.09% in the top ten. Material for sequencing was CD4+ T cells from PBMCs. These receptors came from a human donor with multiple sclerosis.

The chain recombines TRBV10-3 with TRBJ1-5; 7 nucleotides match TRBD1. V was clipped by 5 bases and J by 4 bases; unmatched bases: 2. The length of the CDR3 is 13 residues. Germline lookup yields CDR1 ENHRY and CDR2 SYGVKD. For the CDR3, the DNA is TGTGCCATCAGTCCGACAGGGAATCAGCCCCAGCATTTT. It yields the protein CAISPTGNQPQHF.

The chain uses TRBV7-9 and TRBJ2-4; D might be TRBD2 (5 bases). V dropped 9 bases and J dropped 5 bases, with 20 bases sitting between them. Germline V gene data show CDR1 as SEHNR and CDR2 as FQNEAQ (reference sequence). This CDR3 contains 15 residues. The CDR3 reads CASKGRAPSENIQYF. As DNA, the CDR3 is TGTGCCAGTAAAGGGCGGGCGCCTTCGGAAAACATTCAGTACTTC.

As for this clonotype: At one end, the junction sequence differs from germline, possibly due to a read error. The chain is built from TRBV5-4 and TRBJ2-3; 9 bases map to TRBD1. CDR1 and CDR2 (germline): SGHNT, YYREEE (reference sequence). The length of the CDR3 is 12 residues. CDR3 bases: TGCGCCGGATCGACAGGGGGAGATACGCAGTATTTT. It translates to CAGSTGGDTQYF.

The chain carries TRBV7-8 and TRBJ1-5; D is uncertain. Trimming removed 1 base from V and 6 bases from J, with 7 bases in between. Germline V CDR1 and CDR2: SGHVS, FQNEAQ. The CDR3 is made up of 13 amino acids. DNA of the CDR3: TGTGCCAGCAGCTTAGAGGAGGGTCAGCCCCAGCATTTT. As protein: CASSLEEGQPQHF.

The chain uses TRBV5-1 and TRBJ2-2; the D is unclear. Germline V gene data show CDR1 as SGHRS and CDR2 as YFSETQ. The V and J ends lost 0 bases and 0 bases respectively, with 6 bases between them. The length of the CDR3 is 15 residues. In nucleotides, the CDR3 is TGCGCCAGCAGCTTGGTGGGGACGAACACCGGGGAGCTGTTTTTT. This translates into CASSLVGTNTGELFF.

A note on this clonotype: Mismatch with germline at one junction end may stem from a read error. The chain couples TRBV18 to TRBJ1-3; perhaps TRBD1 as D (5 bases). The CDR3 consists of 16 residues. Germline-derived CDR1 and CDR2 are KGHSH and LQKENI. The CDR3 DNA is TGTGCCAGCTCACTGGGACGGTCGAACTCTGGAAACACTATATATTTT. Amino acids: CASSLGRSNSGNTIYF.

The chain joins TRBV7-9 to TRBJ1-5; a weak D match, TRBD1 (6 bases). Trimming pared 5 bases from V and 5 bases from J, leaving 10 bases between. The length of the CDR3 is 13 residues. Germline assignment: CDR1 SEHNR and CDR2 FQNEAQ (reference sequence). The CDR3 reads CASSRGGDQPQHF. The CDR3 DNA reads TGTGCCAGCAGCCGAGGGGGAGATCAGCCCCAGCATTTT.

The rearrangement joins TRBV18 to TRBJ2-5; 10 bases align to TRBD1. V dropped 3 bases and J dropped 6; count of bases not matched to a gene: 1. CDR1 is KGHSH and CDR2 is LQKENI in the germline V gene. CDR3 length: 13 amino acids. The CDR3, as DNA: TGTGCCAGCTCACCCGACAGGGGGCAGACCCAGTACTTC. Translated: CASSPDRGQTQYF. Filled out from reference TRBV18 and TRBJ2-5, the complete variable domain reads NAGVMQNPRHLVRRRGQEARLRCSPMKGHSHVYWYRQLPEEGLKFMVYLQKENIIDESGMPKERFSAEFPKEGPSILRIQQVVRGDSAAYFCASSPDRGQTQYFGPGTRLLVL.

The rearrangement uses TRBV20-1 and TRBJ2-1; the D call may be TRBD1 or TRBD2 (5 bases each). V lost 4 bases and J lost 4, with 14 bases in between. The CDR3 extends over 14 amino acids. Germline V CDR1 and CDR2: DFQATT, SNEGSKA (reference sequence). Here the CDR3 DNA reads TGCAGTGCTAAAGGGACCAACCCGTACAATGAGCAGTTCTTC. This sequence encodes CSAKGTNPYNEQFF.

V and J are TRBV5-6 and TRBJ2-5; TRBD2 matches at 7 bases. The germline CDR1 and CDR2 sequences are SGHDT and YYEEEE. The CDR3 totals 14 residues. J was trimmed by 2 bases and V by 4 bases; bases with no gene match: 5. CDR3 in DNA: TGTGCCAGCAGCCCGGGGGGTATTCAAGAGACCCAGTACTTC. Its protein product is CASSPGGIQETQYF.

This chain connects TRBV6-5 to TRBJ2-5, with TRBD2 as a possible D gene (6 bases). The CDR3 is 13 amino acids. V dropped 6 bases and J dropped 5 bases, with 13 bases sitting between them. Per germline, CDR1 MNHEY and CDR2 SVGAGI. The CDR3 region has the DNA TGTGCCAGCAGGGACGCAGGGAGGGAGACCCAGTACTTC. This codes for CASRDAGRETQYF.

This clonotype came up once. The chain uses TRBV28 and TRBJ1-6, with D possibly being TRBD1 (5 bases). The germline V gene has CDR1 MDHEN and CDR2 SYDVKM. Trimming cost V 6 bases and J 10 bases, with 19 bases left between them. The CDR3 runs to 15 residues. The chain's CDR3 is CASRPRAWPGSPLHF. CDR3 bases: TGTGCCAGCAGGCCCAGGGCATGGCCGGGGTCACCCCTCCACTTT. Combining the CDR3 with reference TRBV28 and TRBJ1-6 gives the whole variable domain DVKVTQSSRYLVKRTGEKVFLECVQDMDHENMFWYRQDPGLGLRLIYFSYDVKMKEKGDIPEGYSVSREKKERFSLILESASTNQTSMYLCASRPRAWPGSPLHFGNGTRLTVT.

This chain joins TRBV20-1 and TRBJ1-5; 11 bases map to TRBD1. There are 18 residues in the CDR3. The V and J ends lost 6 bases and 0 bases, in that order; junction bases with no gene match: 13. The germline gives CDR1 DFQATT, CDR2 SNEGSKA (reference sequence). CDR3 region: CSANSGQGVSSSNQPQHF. The CDR3 region has the DNA TGCAGTGCAAACTCGGGACAGGGGGTCTCCTCTAGCAATCAGCCCCAGCATTTT.

CDR3 in DNA: TGTGCCACCAGCCCCGAGGGGCTATGGGATGAGCAGTTCTTC. This codes for CATSPEGLWDEQFF. This rearrangement joins TRBV2 to TRBJ2-1; D may be TRBD1 or TRBD2 (5 bases each). V lost 10 bases and J lost 8, with 21 bases in between. The germline gives CDR1 SNHLY, CDR2 FYNNEI. This CDR3 region has 14 residues.

The gene calls are TRBV12-3 or TRBV12-4 and TRBJ2-7, with D perhaps TRBD1 (6 bases). Trimming took off 7 bases at V and 9 bases at J, with 19 bases between the two ends. The CDR3 runs to 13 residues. The CDR3, as DNA: TGTGCCAGCATGAACCTGACAGGCATAAGGCAGTACTTC. Translating gives CASMNLTGIRQYF.

In its sample, this clonotype was seen a few times. The rearrangement uses TRBV24-1 and TRBJ2-7, with 8 nucleotides matching TRBD1. J lost 1 base, V lost 3 bases, and 4 bases had no gene match. CDR1 and CDR2 from the germline V gene are KGHDR and SFDVKD. The CDR3 is made up of 15 amino acids. DNA of the CDR3: TGTGCCACCAGTGATACCGGGACAGGATCCTACGAGCAGTACTTC. Its protein product is CATSDTGTGSYEQYF.

V gene TRBV15 combines with J gene TRBJ2-3; tentative D call: TRBD1 (5 bases). Trimming stripped 4 bases from V and 1 base from J, with 9 bases between. In germline, CDR1 is LNHNV, CDR2 YYDKDF (reference sequence). CDR3 length equals 14 residues. The DNA for the CDR3 is TGTGCCACCAGCAACCGCAGGGGCACAGATACGCAGTATTTT. This gives the protein CATSNRRGTDTQYF.

The V gene is TRBV4-3, the J gene TRBJ2-5; D uncertain. From germline, CDR1 is LGHNA and CDR2 YSLEER. The V gene lost 6 bases and the J gene lost 4 bases, with 15 bases spanning the gap. The CDR3 has 14 residues. The CDR3 DNA reads TGCGCCAGCAGTCACTCGGGTCGCGGAGAGACCCAGTACTTC. Protein sequence: CASSHSGRGETQYF.

The chain couples TRBV29-1 to TRBJ2-5; no definite D call. The CDR3 is 13 amino acids. V dropped 3 bases and J dropped 4 bases, with 12 bases sitting between them. Germline V gene data show CDR1 as SQVTM and CDR2 as ANQGSEA. CDR3 residues: CSVDVTMGETQYF. CDR3 DNA sequence: TGCAGCGTTGATGTGACAATGGGAGAGACCCAGTACTTC.

The gene calls are TRBV12-3 or TRBV12-4 and TRBJ2-7; D possibly corresponds to TRBD1 (6 bases). CDR3 size: 18 residues. Between the trimmed V and J ends, which lost 1 base and 0 bases, there was a span of 19 bases. The CDR3 bases are TGTGCCAGCAGTTTAGATGTCAGACAGGCCTCAAGCTCCTACGAGCAGTACTTC. Protein: CASSLDVRQASSSYEQYF.

The chain has TRBV2 and TRBJ1-5; D is unresolved. Deletions cut 8 bases from V and 1 base from J, with 15 bases between. Germline CDR1 reads SNHLY; CDR2 reads FYNNEI. This CDR3 spans 15 amino acids. The CDR3 region is CASSKRERSNQPQHF. The CDR3 nucleotides are TGTGCCAGCTCTAAAAGGGAGAGGAGCAATCAGCCCCAGCATTTT.

This chain connects TRBV6-6 to TRBJ1-5; maybe TRBD1 (5 bases). V was trimmed by 7 bases and J by 0 bases, leaving 13 bases between them. CDR1 MNHNY and CDR2 SVGAGI come from the germline V gene (reference sequence). The CDR3 loop spans 15 amino acids. The CDR3 sequence is CASTDRGDSNQPQHF. CDR3 DNA: TGTGCCAGCACCGACCGGGGGGATAGCAATCAGCCCCAGCATTTT.

The table lists this clonotype with a count of one. The V and J genes are TRBV19 and TRBJ2-1, with TRBD1 matching 7 bases. Trimming took 8 bases from V and 8 from J; bases not matched to a gene: 6. CDR1 is LNHDA, CDR2 SQIVND, per germline (reference sequence). CDR3 size: 12 residues. This CDR3 is CASRQGEDEQFF. CDR3 in DNA: TGTGCCAGTCGACAGGGTGAAGATGAGCAGTTCTTC. Based on the CDR3 plus reference TRBV19 and TRBJ2-1, the full variable domain is DGGITQSPKYLFRKEGQNVTLSCEQNLNHDAMYWYRQDPGQGLRLIYYSQIVNDFQKGDIAEGYSVSREKKESFPLTVTSAQKNPTAFYLCASRQGEDEQFFGPGTRLTVL.

This chain connects TRBV20-1 to TRBJ2-5; no firm D call. V was shortened by 3 bases and J by 2 bases, with 7 bases between the two germline ends. CDR3 length equals 12 residues. Germline lookup yields CDR1 DFQATT and CDR2 SNEGSKA (reference sequence). CDR3 sequence (DNA): TGCAGTGCTAGTGCGGTACAAGAGACCCAGTACTTC. Translated: CSASAVQETQYF.

The chain uses TRBV9 and TRBJ2-1; possibly TRBD1 or TRBD2 for D (5 bases each). Germline V gene lookup returns CDR1 SGDLS and CDR2 YYNGEE. The V gene lost 0 bases and the J gene lost 5 bases, with 9 bases spanning the gap. The CDR3 runs to 14 residues. CDR3 loop: CASSVVGGNNEQFF. Here the CDR3 DNA reads TGTGCCAGCAGCGTAGTTGGGGGAAACAATGAGCAGTTCTTC.

V gene TRBV19 combines with J gene TRBJ2-7; D not certain. From germline, CDR1 is LNHDA and CDR2 SQIVND (reference sequence). Between the trimmed V and J ends, which lost 3 bases and 2 bases, there was a span of 11 bases. The CDR3 runs 14 residues. The CDR3 DNA follows: TGTGCCAGTAGTATGAGACAAAATACCTACGAGCAGTACTTC. Translating it yields CASSMRQNTYEQYF.